The clone carrying this TCR beta chain was counted only a few times. These data originate in a study of blood T cell repertoires in COVID-19. Study information: T cells, B-cell-depleted T cells, or PBMCs supplied cDNA or gDNA.

The CDR3 extends over 12 amino acids. The V segment lost 7 bases and the J segment 7 bases; nucleotides outside the gene matches: 5. The germline V gene encodes CDR1 ENHRY and CDR2 SYGVKD. Assignments of participants to cohorts depended upon their own reported clinical history. In the study's own analysis: For nucleated cells, counts were estimated from reference gene primer amplification. The repertoire was sequenced with immunoSEQ multiplex PCR; TCRdb's copy has only in-frame clones and lacks some. The DNA was the basis for D and trimming; V, J and clone size are from that table. Here the sample spans around 220,000 clones, 80% being singletons.

This TCR derives from a woman between 35 and 50 years old with acute COVID-19. V and J are TRBV10-3 and TRBJ2-5; 8 bases are a match to TRBD1. The sample taken for sequencing was PBMCs or T cells enriched from blood (not recorded which). The CDR3 DNA follows: TGTGCCATCAAGGGACAGGAGGGGACCCAGTACTTC. Its protein product is CAIKGQEGTQYF.